This T cell receptor (beta chain) came from a study of identical twins. TCRdb fed the 5' RACE reads into MiXCR, producing one record per CDR3 protein. The table shows approximately 150,000 distinct CDR3 sequences, with around 3.6% occurring only once. The CDR3 covers 15 residues. Germline V gene lookup returns CDR1 SGHTA and CDR2 FQGNSA. V was pared by 4 bases and J by 7 bases, with 12 bases of the junction left unmatched. This clonotype was detected many times. The chain joins TRBV7-2 to TRBJ2-7, with 8 nucleotides matching TRBD2. Sequencing was performed on memory T cells sorted from blood. The receptor comes from a man aged 18 to 35 in good health. The CDR3 loop reads CASSSRPGGAVEQYF. CDR3 nucleotide sequence: TGTGCCAGCAGCTCCCGGCCGGGGGGGGCGGTTGAGCAGTACTTC.